This T cell receptor (beta chain) was captured in a study of identical twins. Template switching added a universal primer site, and cDNA bore unique molecular identifiers. TCRdb passed the 5' RACE reads through MiXCR, listing each CDR3 protein once. The sample lists under 500,000 distinct CDR3 sequences, roughly an eighth occurring once. A word on this clonotype: Its antigen is unknown.

The V end lost 6 bases, the J end lost 0 bases, and 12 bases lay between the germline ends. CDR3 size: 15 residues. Study-wide findings and caveats: The study based its conclusions on cross-sectional statistical analysis and did not follow the same donors. Researchers reported excess low generation probability among twin-shared out-of-frame alpha sequences.

All of the donors were Caucasians in good health. The same data also contributed to another study, on yellow fever vaccine responses in identical twins.

The V call is TRBV12-3 or TRBV12-4, the J call TRBJ1-3; D perhaps matches TRBD1 (6 bases). The origin of this receptor is a woman aged 18-29 years in good health. The sequencing sample was made of CD4+ T cells sorted from blood. The CDR3 DNA follows: TGTGCCAGCAGATCCGGGACATTCTCTGGAAACACCATATATTTT. Its translation: CASRSGTFSGNTIYF.